This TCR beta chain was sequenced in a study of blood T cell repertoires in COVID-19. The V gene's germline CDR1 is LNHNV and CDR2 YYDKDF (reference sequence). The CDR3 runs to 16 residues. After removal of 5 bases from V and 2 bases from J, the junction contained 10 bases not matched to a gene. Only in-frame clones appear in the TCRdb table, and some are missing; sequencing was by immunoSEQ multiplex PCR. The sample has some 200,000 clones; around nine tenths are singletons. This clonotype was obtained from a man in his forties with active or convalescent COVID-19. Sequencing was performed on peripheral blood. The rearrangement joins TRBV15 to TRBJ2-7, with 9 bases aligning to TRBD2. CDR3 loop: CATSRLPSGAAYEQYF. DNA of the CDR3: TGTGCCACCAGCCGACTTCCTAGCGGGGCCGCCTACGAGCAGTACTTC.